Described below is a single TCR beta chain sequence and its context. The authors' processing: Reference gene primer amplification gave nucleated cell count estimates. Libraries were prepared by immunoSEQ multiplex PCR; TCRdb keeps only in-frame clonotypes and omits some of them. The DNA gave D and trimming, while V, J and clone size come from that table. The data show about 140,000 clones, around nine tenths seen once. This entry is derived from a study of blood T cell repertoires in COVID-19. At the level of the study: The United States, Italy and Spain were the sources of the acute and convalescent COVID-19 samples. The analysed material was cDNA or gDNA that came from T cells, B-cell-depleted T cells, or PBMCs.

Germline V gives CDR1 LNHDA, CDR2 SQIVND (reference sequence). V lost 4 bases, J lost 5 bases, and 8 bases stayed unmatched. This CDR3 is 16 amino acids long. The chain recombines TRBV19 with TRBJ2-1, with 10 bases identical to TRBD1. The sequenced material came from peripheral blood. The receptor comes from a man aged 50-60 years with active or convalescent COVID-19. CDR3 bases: TGTGCCAGTAGTACCCGGGACAGGGGCTTGGACAATGAGCAGTTCTTC. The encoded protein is CASSTRDRGLDNEQFF.